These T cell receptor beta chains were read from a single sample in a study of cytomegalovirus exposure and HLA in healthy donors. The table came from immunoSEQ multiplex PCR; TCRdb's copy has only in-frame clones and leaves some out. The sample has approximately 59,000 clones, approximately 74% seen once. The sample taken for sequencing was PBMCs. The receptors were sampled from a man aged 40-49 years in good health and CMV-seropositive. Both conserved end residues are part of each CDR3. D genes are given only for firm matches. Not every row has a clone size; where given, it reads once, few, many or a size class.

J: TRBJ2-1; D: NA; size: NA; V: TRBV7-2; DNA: TGTGCCAGCAGCTTAGCATTTCAGGGGCCCAACAATGAGCAGTTCTTC; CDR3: CASSLAFQGPNNEQFF
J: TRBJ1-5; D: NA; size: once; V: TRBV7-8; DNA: TGTGCCAGCAGCTTCGGTCAGGGTGGAAGCAATCAGCCCCAGCATTTT; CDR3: CASSFGQGGSNQPQHF
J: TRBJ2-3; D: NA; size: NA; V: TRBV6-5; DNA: TGTGCCAGCACCCCAAGCACAGATACGCAGTATTTT; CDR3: CASTPSTDTQYF
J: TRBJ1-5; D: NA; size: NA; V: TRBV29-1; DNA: TGCAGCGTGGGCCAGGGAATCAATCAGCCCCAGCATTTT; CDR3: CSVGQGINQPQHF
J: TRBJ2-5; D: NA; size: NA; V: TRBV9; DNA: TGTGCCAGCAGCGAAATAGCGGACCAAGAGACCCAGTACTTC; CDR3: CASSEIADQETQYF
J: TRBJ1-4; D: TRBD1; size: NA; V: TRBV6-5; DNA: TGTGCCAGCAGTTACTCGATACAGGGGGTGGAAAAACTGTTTTTT; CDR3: CASSYSIQGVEKLFF
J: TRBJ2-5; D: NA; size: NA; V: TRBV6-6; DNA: TGTGCCAGCAGTTCCGCCTACAGGGATCCTACGGAGACCCAGTACTTC; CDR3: CASSSAYRDPTETQYF
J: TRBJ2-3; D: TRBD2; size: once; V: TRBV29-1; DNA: TGCAGCGTTGGGACTAGCGGATACACAGATACGCAGTATTTT; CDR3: CSVGTSGYTDTQYF
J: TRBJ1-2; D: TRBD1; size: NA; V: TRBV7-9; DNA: TGTGCCAGCAGCTCACAGGGGGGAAACTATGGCTACACCTTC; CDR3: CASSSQGGNYGYTF
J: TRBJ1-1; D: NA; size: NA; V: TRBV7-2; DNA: TGTGCTAGCAGCTTAGAACGGGGGAACACTGAAGCTTTCTTT; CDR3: CASSLERGNTEAFF
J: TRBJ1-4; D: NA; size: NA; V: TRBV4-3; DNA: TGCGCCAGCAGCCAAGATGGAACAGGGTTAGGTGAAAAACTGTTTTTT; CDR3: CASSQDGTGLGEKLFF
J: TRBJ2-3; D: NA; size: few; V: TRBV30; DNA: TGTGCCTGGAACTTCTACGGAGATACGCAGTATTTT; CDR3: CAWNFYGDTQYF
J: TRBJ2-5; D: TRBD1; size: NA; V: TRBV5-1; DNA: TGCGCCAGCAGCTTGGCCACAGGGGAGTTGGAGACCCAGTACTTC; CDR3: CASSLATGELETQYF
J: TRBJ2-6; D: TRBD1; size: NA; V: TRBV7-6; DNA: TGTGCCAGCAGCAACCAGGGGGAATCCCCCTCTGGGGCCAACGTCCTGACTTTC; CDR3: CASSNQGESPSGANVLTF
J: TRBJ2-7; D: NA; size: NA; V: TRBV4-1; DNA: TGCGCCAGCAGCCCTAATGGGGGACTTCTCCCGGGCGAGCAGTACTTC; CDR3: CASSPNGGLLPGEQYF
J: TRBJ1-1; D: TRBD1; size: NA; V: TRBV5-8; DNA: TGTGCCAGCAGAGGGGGCCCCGGCCTGCGAGCTTTCTTT; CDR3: CASRGGPGLRAFF
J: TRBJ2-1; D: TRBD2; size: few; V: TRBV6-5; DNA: TGTGCCAGCAGTTACTCGTCACTAGCGTCCTACAATGAGCAGTTCTTC; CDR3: CASSYSSLASYNEQFF
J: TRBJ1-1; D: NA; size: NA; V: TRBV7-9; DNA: TGTGTGCCGGGGGCGGTGGGGAGGGGACTTGAAGCTTTCTTT; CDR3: CVPGAVGRGLEAFF